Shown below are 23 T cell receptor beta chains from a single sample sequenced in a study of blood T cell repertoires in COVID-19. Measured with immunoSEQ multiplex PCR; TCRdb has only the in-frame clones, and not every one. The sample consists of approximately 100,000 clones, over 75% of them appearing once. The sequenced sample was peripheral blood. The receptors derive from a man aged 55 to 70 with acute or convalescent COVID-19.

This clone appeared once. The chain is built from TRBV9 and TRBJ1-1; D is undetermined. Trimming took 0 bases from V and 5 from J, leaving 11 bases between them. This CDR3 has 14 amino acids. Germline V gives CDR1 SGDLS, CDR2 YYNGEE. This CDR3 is CASSVDLYNTEAFF. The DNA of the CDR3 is TGTGCCAGCAGCGTAGATCTATATAATACTGAAGCTTTCTTT.

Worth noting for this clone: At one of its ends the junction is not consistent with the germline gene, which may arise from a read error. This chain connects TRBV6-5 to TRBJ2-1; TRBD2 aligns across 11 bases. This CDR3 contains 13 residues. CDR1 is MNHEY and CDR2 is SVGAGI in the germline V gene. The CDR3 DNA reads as TGTGCCAGCAGAATCATAGCGGGAGGGAATGCGATCTTC. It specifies CASRIIAGGNAIF.

CDR3: CAWDLGGASGELFF. The CDR3 DNA reads as TGTGCCTGGGACCTGGGGGGGGCCAGCGGGGAGCTGTTTTTT. The rearrangement uses TRBV30 and TRBJ2-2; possible D gene TRBD2, 7 bases. This CDR3 has 14 amino acids. Germline V gives CDR1 GTSNPN, CDR2 SVGIG (reference sequence). V was clipped by 5 bases and J by 7 bases, with 17 bases between them.

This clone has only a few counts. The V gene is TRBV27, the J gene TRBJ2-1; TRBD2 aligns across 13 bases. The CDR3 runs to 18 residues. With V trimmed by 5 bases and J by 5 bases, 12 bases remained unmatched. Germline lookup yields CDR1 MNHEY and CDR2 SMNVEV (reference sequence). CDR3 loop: CASSHRTSGGHKHNEQFF. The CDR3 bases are TGTGCCAGCAGTCACAGGACTAGCGGGGGCCATAAACACAATGAGCAGTTCTTC.

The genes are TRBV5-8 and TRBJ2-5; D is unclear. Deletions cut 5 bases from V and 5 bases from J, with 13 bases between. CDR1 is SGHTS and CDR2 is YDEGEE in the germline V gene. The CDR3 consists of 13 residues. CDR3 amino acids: CASRISASETQYF. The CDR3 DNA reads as TGTGCCAGCAGGATAAGCGCGTCGGAGACCCAGTACTTC.

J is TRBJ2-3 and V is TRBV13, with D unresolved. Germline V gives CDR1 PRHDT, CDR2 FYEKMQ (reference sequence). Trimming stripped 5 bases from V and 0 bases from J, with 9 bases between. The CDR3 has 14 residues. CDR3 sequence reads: CASSRTSSTDTQYF. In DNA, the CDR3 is TGTGCCAGCAGCCGTACTTCTAGCACAGATACGCAGTATTTT.

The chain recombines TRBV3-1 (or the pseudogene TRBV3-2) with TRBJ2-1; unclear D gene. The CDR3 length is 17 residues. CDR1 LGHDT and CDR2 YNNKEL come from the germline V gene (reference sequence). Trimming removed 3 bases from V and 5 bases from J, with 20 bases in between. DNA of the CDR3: TGTGCCAGCAGCCAGGATAGATATTGGGCAACGGACAATGAGCAGTTCTTC. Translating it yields CASSQDRYWATDNEQFF.

CDR3 protein: CASSAEDYRGSSIQYF. The CDR3 DNA reads TGTGCCAGCAGCGCGGAGGACTACCGGGGCTCTAGCATTCAGTACTTC. V gene TRBV9 combines with J gene TRBJ2-4, with D possibly being TRBD2 (6 bases). CDR1 is SGDLS, CDR2 YYNGEE, per germline. This CDR3 comprises 16 residues. V lost 3 bases and J 9 bases, leaving 22 bases between the germline ends.

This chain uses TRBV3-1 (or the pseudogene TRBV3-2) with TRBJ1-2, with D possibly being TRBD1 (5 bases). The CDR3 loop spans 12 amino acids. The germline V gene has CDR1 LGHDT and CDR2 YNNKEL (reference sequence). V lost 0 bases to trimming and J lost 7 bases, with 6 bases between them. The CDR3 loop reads CASSQEGGGYTF. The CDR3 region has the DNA TGTGCCAGCAGCCAAGAGGGGGGTGGCTACACCTTC.

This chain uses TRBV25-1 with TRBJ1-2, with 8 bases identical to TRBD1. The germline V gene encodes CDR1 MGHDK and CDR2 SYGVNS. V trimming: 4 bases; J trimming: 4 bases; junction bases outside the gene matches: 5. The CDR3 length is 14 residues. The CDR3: CASSGDRLSYGYTF. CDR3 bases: TGTGCCAGCAGTGGGGACAGGCTAAGCTATGGCTACACCTTC.

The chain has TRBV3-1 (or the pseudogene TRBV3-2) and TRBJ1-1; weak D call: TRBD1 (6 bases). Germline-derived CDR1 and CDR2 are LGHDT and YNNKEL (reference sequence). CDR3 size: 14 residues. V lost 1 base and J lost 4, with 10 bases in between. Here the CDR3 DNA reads TGTGCCAGCAGCCAAGCGACAGGAGGCACTGAAGCTTTCTTT. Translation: CASSQATGGTEAFF.

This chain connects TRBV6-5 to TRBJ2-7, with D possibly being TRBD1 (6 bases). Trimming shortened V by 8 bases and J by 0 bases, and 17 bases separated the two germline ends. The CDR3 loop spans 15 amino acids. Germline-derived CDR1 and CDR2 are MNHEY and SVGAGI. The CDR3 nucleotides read TGTGCCAGCCAAGGACACAGGGCCAGCTCCTACGAGCAGTACTTC. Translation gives CASQGHRASSYEQYF.

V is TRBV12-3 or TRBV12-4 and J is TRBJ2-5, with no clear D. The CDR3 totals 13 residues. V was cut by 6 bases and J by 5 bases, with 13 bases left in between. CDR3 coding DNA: TGTGCCAGCAGCCGGTCGGTGTGGGAGACCCAGTACTTC. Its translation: CASSRSVWETQYF.

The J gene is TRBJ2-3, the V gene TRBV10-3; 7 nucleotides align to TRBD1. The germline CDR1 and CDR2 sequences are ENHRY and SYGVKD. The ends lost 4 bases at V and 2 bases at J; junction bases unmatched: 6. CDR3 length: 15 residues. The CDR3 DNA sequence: TGTGCCATCAGTGGCACCGGGACAGACACAGATACGCAGTATTTT. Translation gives CAISGTGTDTDTQYF.

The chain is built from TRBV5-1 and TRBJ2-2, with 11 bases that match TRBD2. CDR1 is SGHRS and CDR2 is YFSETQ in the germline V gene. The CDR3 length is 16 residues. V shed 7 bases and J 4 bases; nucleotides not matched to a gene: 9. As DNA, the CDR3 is TGCGCCAGCCATACTAGCGGGAGCGGTATCACCGGGGAGCTGTTTTTT. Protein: CASHTSGSGITGELFF.

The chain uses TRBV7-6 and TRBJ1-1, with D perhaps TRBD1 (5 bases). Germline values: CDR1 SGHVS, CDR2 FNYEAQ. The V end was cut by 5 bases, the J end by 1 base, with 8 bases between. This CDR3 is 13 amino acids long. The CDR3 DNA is TGTGCCAGCAGCCGGGGGACGAACACTGAAGCTTTCTTT. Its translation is CASSRGTNTEAFF.

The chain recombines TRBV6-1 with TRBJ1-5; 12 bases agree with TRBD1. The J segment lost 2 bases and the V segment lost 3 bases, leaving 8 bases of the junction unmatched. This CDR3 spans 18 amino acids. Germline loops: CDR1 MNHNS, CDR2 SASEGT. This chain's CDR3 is CASSEWDRGRRGNQPQHF. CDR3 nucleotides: TGTGCCAGCAGTGAGTGGGACAGGGGGCGCCGGGGCAATCAGCCCCAGCATTTT.

For the CDR3, the DNA is TGTGCCAGCAGCCAAAGCCGGACTAGCGGAGTAGGAGAGACCCAGTACTTC. The encoded protein is CASSQSRTSGVGETQYF. V gene TRBV3-1 (or the pseudogene TRBV3-2) combines with J gene TRBJ2-5; 10 bases are a match to TRBD2. CDR1 and CDR2 (germline): LGHDT, YNNKEL (reference sequence). With 2 bases clipped from V and 4 bases from J, the junction kept 10 bases outside the gene matches. CDR3 length: 17 amino acids.

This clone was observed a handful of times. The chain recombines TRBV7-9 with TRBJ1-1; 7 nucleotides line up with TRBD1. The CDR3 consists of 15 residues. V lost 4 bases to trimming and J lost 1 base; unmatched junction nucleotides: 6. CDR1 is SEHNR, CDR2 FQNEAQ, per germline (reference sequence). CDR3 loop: CASSSSGTANTEAFF. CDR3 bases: TGTGCCAGCAGCTCATCCGGGACAGCGAACACTGAAGCTTTCTTT.

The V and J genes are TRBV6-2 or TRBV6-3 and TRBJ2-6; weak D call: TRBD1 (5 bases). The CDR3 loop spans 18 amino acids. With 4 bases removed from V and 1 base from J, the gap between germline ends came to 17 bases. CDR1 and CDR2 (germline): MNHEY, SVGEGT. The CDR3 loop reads CASSLDTSSRSGANVLTF. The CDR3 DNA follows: TGTGCCAGCAGTTTGGACACCAGTTCCCGGTCTGGGGCCAACGTCCTGACTTTC.

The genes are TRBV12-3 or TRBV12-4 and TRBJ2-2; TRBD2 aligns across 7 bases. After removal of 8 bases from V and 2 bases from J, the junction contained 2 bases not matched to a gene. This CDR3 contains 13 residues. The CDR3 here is CASLAVNTGELFF. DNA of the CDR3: TGTGCCAGCCTAGCGGTAAACACCGGGGAGCTGTTTTTT.

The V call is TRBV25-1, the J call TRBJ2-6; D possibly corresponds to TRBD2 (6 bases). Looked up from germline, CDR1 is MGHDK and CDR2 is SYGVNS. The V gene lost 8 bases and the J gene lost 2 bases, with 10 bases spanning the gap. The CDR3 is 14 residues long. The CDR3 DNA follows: TGTGCCAGCGGCCGGGAGACTGGGGCCAACGTCCTGACTTTC. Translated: CASGRETGANVLTF.

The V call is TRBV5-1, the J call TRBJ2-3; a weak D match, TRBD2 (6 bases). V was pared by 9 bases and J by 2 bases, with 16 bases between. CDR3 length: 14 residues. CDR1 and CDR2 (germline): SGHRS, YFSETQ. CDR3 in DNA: TGCGCCACCTCCCGCGGGACTTACACAGATACGCAGTATTTT. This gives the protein CATSRGTYTDTQYF.